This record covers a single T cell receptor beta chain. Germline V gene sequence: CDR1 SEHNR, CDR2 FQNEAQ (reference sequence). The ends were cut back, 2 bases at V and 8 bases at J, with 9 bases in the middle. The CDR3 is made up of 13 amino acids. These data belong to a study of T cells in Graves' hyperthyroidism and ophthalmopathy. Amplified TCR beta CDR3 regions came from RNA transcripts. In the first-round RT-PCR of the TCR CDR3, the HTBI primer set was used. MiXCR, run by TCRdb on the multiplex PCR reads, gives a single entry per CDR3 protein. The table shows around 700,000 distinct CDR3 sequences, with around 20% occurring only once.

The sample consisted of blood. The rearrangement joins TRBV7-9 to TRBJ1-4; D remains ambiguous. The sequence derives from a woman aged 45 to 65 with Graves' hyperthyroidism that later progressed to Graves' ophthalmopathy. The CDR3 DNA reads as TGTGCCAGCAGCTTAATGATCGGCGAAAAACTGTTTTTT. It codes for CASSLMIGEKLFF.